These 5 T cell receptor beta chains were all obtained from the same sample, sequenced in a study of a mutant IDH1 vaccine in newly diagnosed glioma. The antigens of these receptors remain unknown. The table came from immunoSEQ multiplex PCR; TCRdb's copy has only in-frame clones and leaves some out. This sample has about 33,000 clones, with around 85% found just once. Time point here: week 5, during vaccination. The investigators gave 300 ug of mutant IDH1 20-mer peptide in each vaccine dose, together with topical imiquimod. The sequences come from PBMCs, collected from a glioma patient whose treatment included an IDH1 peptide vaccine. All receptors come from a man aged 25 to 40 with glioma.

The CDR3 DNA reads TGCGCCAGCAGCTTCCCGGGACTAGCGGTGAATGAGCAGTTCTTC. It encodes CASSFPGLAVNEQFF. This chain joins TRBV5-1 and TRBJ2-1; 11 nucleotides align to TRBD2. This CDR3 has 15 amino acids. Per germline, CDR1 SGHRS and CDR2 YFSETQ. With V trimmed by 2 bases and J by 7 bases, 5 bases remained unmatched.

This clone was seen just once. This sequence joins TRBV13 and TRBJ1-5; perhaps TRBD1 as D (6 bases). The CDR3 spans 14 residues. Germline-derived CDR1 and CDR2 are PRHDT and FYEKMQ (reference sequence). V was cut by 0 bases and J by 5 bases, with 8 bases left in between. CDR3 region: CASSLGRGDQPQHF. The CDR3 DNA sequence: TGTGCCAGCAGCTTAGGCAGGGGTGATCAGCCCCAGCATTTT.

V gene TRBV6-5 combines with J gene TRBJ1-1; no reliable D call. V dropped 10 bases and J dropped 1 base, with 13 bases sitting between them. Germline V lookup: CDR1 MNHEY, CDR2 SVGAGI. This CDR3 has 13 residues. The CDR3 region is CAIRSAANTEAFF. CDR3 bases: TGTGCCATCCGCTCGGCTGCGAACACTGAAGCTTTCTTT.

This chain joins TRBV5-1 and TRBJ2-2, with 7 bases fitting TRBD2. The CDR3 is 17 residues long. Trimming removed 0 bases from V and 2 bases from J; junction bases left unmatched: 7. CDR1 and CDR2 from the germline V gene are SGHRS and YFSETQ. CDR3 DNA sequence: TGCGCCAGCAGCTTGGTTGGGGGACTATCAAACACCGGGGAGCTGTTTTTT. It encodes CASSLVGGLSNTGELFF. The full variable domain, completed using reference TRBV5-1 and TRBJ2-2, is KAGVTQTPRYLIKTRGQQVTLSCSPISGHRSVSWYQQTPGQGLQFLFEYFSETQRNKGNFPGRFSGRQFSNSRSEMNVSTLELGDSALYLCASSLVGGLSNTGELFFGEGSRLTVL.

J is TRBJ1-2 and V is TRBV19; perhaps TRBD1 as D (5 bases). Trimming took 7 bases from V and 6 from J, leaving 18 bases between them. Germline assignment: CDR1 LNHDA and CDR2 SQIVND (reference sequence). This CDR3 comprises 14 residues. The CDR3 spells CASNPSRDADGYTF. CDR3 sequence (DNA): TGTGCCAGTAACCCTAGCCGGGACGCAGATGGCTACACCTTC.